Listed below are T cell receptor beta chains from one sample, sequenced in a study of T cells in Graves' hyperthyroidism and ophthalmopathy. TCRdb independently ran MiXCR on the multiplex PCR reads; one entry per CDR3 protein. The table records 200,000 to 250,000 distinct CDR3 sequences, more than 20% of them present only once. The sequencing input was blood. The receptor set was obtained from a woman between 40 and 55 years old with Graves' ophthalmopathy. CDR3s include the opening cysteine and the closing phenylalanine or tryptophan. A D gene is named only where the DNA matches it firmly. Not every row has a clone size; where given, it reads once, few, many or a size class.

v_gene: TRBV18; abundance: few; j_gene: TRBJ2-5; d_gene: TRBD2; CDR3nt: TGTGCCAGCTCACCACCGAGACTAGCGGGAGAACGAGAGACCCAGTACTTC; CDR3aa: CASSPPRLAGERETQYF
v_gene: TRBV6-2/TRBV6-3; abundance: -; j_gene: TRBJ1-2; d_gene: -; CDR3nt: TGTGCCAGCAGACCTGACAGCAACTATGGCTACACCTTC; CDR3aa: CASRPDSNYGYTF
v_gene: TRBV30; abundance: many; j_gene: TRBJ1-5; d_gene: TRBD1; CDR3nt: TGTGCCTGGAGTGTTACAACAGGGGGAAGCCAGCCCCAGCATTTT; CDR3aa: CAWSVTTGGSQPQHF
v_gene: TRBV19; abundance: many; j_gene: TRBJ1-2; d_gene: -; CDR3nt: TGTGCCAGTAGATCAGTCAGTCGGGGCTACACCTTC; CDR3aa: CASRSVSRGYTF
v_gene: TRBV15; abundance: -; j_gene: TRBJ2-5; d_gene: -; CDR3nt: TGTGCCACCAGCAGTACTGGGGGGGAGACCCAGTACTTC; CDR3aa: CATSSTGGETQYF
v_gene: TRBV6-2/TRBV6-3; abundance: -; j_gene: TRBJ1-5; d_gene: -; CDR3nt: TGTGCCACCGACAGTCCCAATCAGCCCCAGCATTTT; CDR3aa: CATDSPNQPQHF
v_gene: TRBV7-6; abundance: many; j_gene: TRBJ1-5; d_gene: -; CDR3nt: TGTGCCAGCAGCTTGGGACCGCGCGCGGGTCAGCCCCAGCATTTT; CDR3aa: CASSLGPRAGQPQHF
v_gene: TRBV27; abundance: many; j_gene: TRBJ2-7; d_gene: -; CDR3nt: TGTGCCAGCAGTTTCACAGACTCCTACGAGCAGTACTTC; CDR3aa: CASSFTDSYEQYF
v_gene: TRBV30; abundance: many; j_gene: TRBJ1-1; d_gene: -; CDR3nt: TGTGCCTGGATTGTACGGGTACAATCTGAAGCTTTCTTT; CDR3aa: CAWIVRVQSEAFF
v_gene: TRBV9; abundance: many; j_gene: TRBJ1-1; d_gene: -; CDR3nt: TGTGCCAGCAGCGTAGACCCGACAGGGAACACTGAAGCTTTCTTT; CDR3aa: CASSVDPTGNTEAFF
v_gene: TRBV20-1; abundance: -; j_gene: TRBJ1-5; d_gene: -; CDR3nt: TGCAGTGCCCGAGGGGATGGCAATCAGCCCCAGCATTTT; CDR3aa: CSARGDGNQPQHF
v_gene: TRBV27; abundance: -; j_gene: TRBJ1-2; d_gene: -; CDR3nt: TGTGCCAGCAGTTTATCGACGGTCACGAACTATGGCTACACCTTC; CDR3aa: CASSLSTVTNYGYTF
v_gene: TRBV19; abundance: many; j_gene: TRBJ2-4; d_gene: TRBD1; CDR3nt: TGTGCCAGTAGTACACCGACAGGGGCGACAAACATTCAGTACTTC; CDR3aa: CASSTPTGATNIQYF
v_gene: TRBV6-2/TRBV6-3; abundance: -; j_gene: TRBJ2-5; d_gene: -; CDR3nt: TGTGCCAGCAGTTACGTCGATTCGGTACAAGAGACCCAGTACTTC; CDR3aa: CASSYVDSVQETQYF
v_gene: TRBV6-2/TRBV6-3; abundance: few; j_gene: TRBJ1-5; d_gene: -; CDR3nt: TGTGCCAGCAGTTATGCTGGAATTAGGCCGAGATACAATCAGCCCCAGCATTTT; CDR3aa: CASSYAGIRPRYNQPQHF
v_gene: TRBV7-2; abundance: many; j_gene: TRBJ2-7; d_gene: TRBD2; CDR3nt: TGTGCCAGCAGCCTTTTCGGACTAGCGGACTCCTACGAGCAGTACTTC; CDR3aa: CASSLFGLADSYEQYF
v_gene: TRBV24-1; abundance: -; j_gene: TRBJ2-5; d_gene: TRBD1; CDR3nt: TGTGCCACCAGTGATCCTCGACAGGGGAGGGAGACCCAGTACTTC; CDR3aa: CATSDPRQGRETQYF
v_gene: TRBV5-1; abundance: many; j_gene: TRBJ2-3; d_gene: -; CDR3nt: TGCGCCAGCAGCTTGCAGGGTCCTCCAGATACGCAGTATTTT; CDR3aa: CASSLQGPPDTQYF
v_gene: TRBV6-2/TRBV6-3; abundance: -; j_gene: TRBJ1-1; d_gene: -; CDR3nt: TGTGCCAGCAGTCCCGCTGGAGTTACTGAAGCTTTCTTT; CDR3aa: CASSPAGVTEAFF
v_gene: TRBV28; abundance: many; j_gene: TRBJ2-5; d_gene: -; CDR3nt: TGTGCCAGCCTCCGGGACCCATTAGAGACCCAGTACTTC; CDR3aa: CASLRDPLETQYF
v_gene: TRBV27; abundance: many; j_gene: TRBJ1-5; d_gene: -; CDR3nt: TGTGCCAGCAGCCTAGGACAGTCCAATCAGCCCCAGCATTTT; CDR3aa: CASSLGQSNQPQHF
v_gene: TRBV12-3/TRBV12-4; abundance: -; j_gene: TRBJ2-5; d_gene: TRBD2; CDR3nt: TGTGCCAGCAGCTTAGGGACTAGCGGGGGGGCTCAGGAGACCCAGTACTTC; CDR3aa: CASSLGTSGGAQETQYF
v_gene: TRBV6-5; abundance: -; j_gene: TRBJ1-2; d_gene: -; CDR3nt: TGTGCCAGCAGTTACGATGGAGGGTTGTACGGCTACACCTTC; CDR3aa: CASSYDGGLYGYTF
v_gene: TRBV11-2; abundance: -; j_gene: TRBJ2-7; d_gene: TRBD2; CDR3nt: TGTGCCAGCAGCTTATCAGGCGGGAGCCGCGACTACTCCTACGAGCAGTACTTC; CDR3aa: CASSLSGGSRDYSYEQYF
v_gene: TRBV6-5; abundance: -; j_gene: TRBJ2-5; d_gene: -; CDR3nt: TGTGCCAGCAGTTACTCGGCGTGGTCAGAGATCCAAGAGACCCAGTACTTC; CDR3aa: CASSYSAWSEIQETQYF
v_gene: TRBV2; abundance: many; j_gene: TRBJ2-1; d_gene: TRBD2; CDR3nt: TGTGCCAGCAGTGGGACTAGCGGGAGCTACAATGAGCAGTTCTTC; CDR3aa: CASSGTSGSYNEQFF
v_gene: TRBV29-1; abundance: many; j_gene: TRBJ2-7; d_gene: TRBD1; CDR3nt: TGCAGCGTTCTAGGGGGACAGGGCTCCTACGAGCAGTACTTC; CDR3aa: CSVLGGQGSYEQYF
v_gene: TRBV28; abundance: many; j_gene: TRBJ2-7; d_gene: -; CDR3nt: TGTGCCTCCGGGTCCGCAAAGGGGGGCACCAACGAGCAGTACTTC; CDR3aa: CASGSAKGGTNEQYF
v_gene: TRBV5-1; abundance: -; j_gene: TRBJ2-2; d_gene: -; CDR3nt: TGCGCCAGCAGCACGGGACCCCCGAACACCGGGGAGCTGTTTTTT; CDR3aa: CASSTGPPNTGELFF
v_gene: TRBV2; abundance: -; j_gene: TRBJ1-1; d_gene: TRBD1; CDR3nt: TGCGCCAGCAGCCAAGCGGACAGGGCCACTGAAGCTTTCTTT; CDR3aa: CASSQADRATEAFF
v_gene: TRBV20-1; abundance: few; j_gene: TRBJ2-5; d_gene: TRBD2; CDR3nt: TGCAGTGCTAATGCGGGAGGCCCCCGGGAGACCCAGTACTTC; CDR3aa: CSANAGGPRETQYF
v_gene: TRBV19; abundance: many; j_gene: TRBJ1-1; d_gene: TRBD1; CDR3nt: TGTGCCAGTAGTCCTAGGGGACAGGGGGACACTGAAGCTTTCTTT; CDR3aa: CASSPRGQGDTEAFF